The 27 T cell receptor beta chains in this list originate from one sample, sequenced in a study of T-cell reconstitution after alpha-beta-depleted transplantation in children. Using unique molecular identifiers, the investigators prepared the TCRbeta library. TCRdb reprocessed the PCR reads with MiXCR, giving one entry per CDR3 protein. The data contain 250,000 to 350,000 distinct CDR3 sequences, 9.9% of them seen just once; the ten biggest clones take up about 9.4%. This specimen consisted of PBMCs from the stem cell graft donor, obtained from the stem cell graft. These receptors were taken from a human donor who donated a stem cell graft to a child with SCID.

The J gene is TRBJ2-5, the V gene TRBV29-1, with D uncertain. Germline CDR1 reads SQVTM; CDR2 reads ANQGSEA. The germline V and J ends were trimmed by 2 bases and 10 bases, with 17 bases remaining between them. This CDR3 contains 13 residues. Here the CDR3 reads CSVEIGSEFCQYF. Written as DNA, the CDR3 is TGCAGCGTTGAAATAGGCTCAGAATTCTGCCAGTACTTC.

This clonotype has just a few counts. V usage is TRBV7-2 and J usage is TRBJ2-6; D possibly matches TRBD1 or TRBD2 (7 bases each). Per the germline V gene, CDR1 is SGHTA and CDR2 is FQGNSA. This CDR3 region has 18 residues. Trimming took 2 bases from V and 1 from J, leaving 15 bases between them. CDR3 sequence (DNA): TGTGCCAGCAGCTTATCCCGACAGGGACTATCTGGGGCCAACGTCCTGACTTTC. Translating it yields CASSLSRQGLSGANVLTF.

This clonotype showed up many times. The chain joins TRBV7-9 to TRBJ1-1; no clear D. The CDR3 loop spans 12 amino acids. Per the germline V gene, CDR1 is SEHNR and CDR2 is FQNEAQ (reference sequence). V gave up 4 bases and J gave up 4 bases, with 7 bases separating them. This CDR3 is CASSYSGTEAFF. The CDR3 region has the DNA TGTGCCAGCAGCTACAGTGGCACTGAAGCTTTCTTT.

In its sample, this clonotype was seen a few times. The CDR3 spells CASTWTGTGTEAFF. CDR3 nucleotides: TGTGCCAGCACCTGGACAGGAACCGGCACTGAAGCTTTCTTT. The chain links TRBV28 to TRBJ1-1, with 7 nucleotides matching TRBD1. CDR1 is MDHEN, CDR2 SYDVKM, per germline. Germline trimming cut 7 bases from V and 4 bases from J; bases unmatched to any gene: 9. The length of the CDR3 is 14 residues. Based on the CDR3 plus reference TRBV28 and TRBJ1-1, the full variable domain is DVKVTQSSRYLVKRTGEKVFLECVQDMDHENMFWYRQDPGLGLRLIYFSYDVKMKEKGDIPEGYSVSREKKERFSLILESASTNQTSMYLCASTWTGTGTEAFFGQGTRLTVV.

V and J are TRBV20-1 and TRBJ2-4; D gene uncertain. The V and J ends lost 0 bases and 7 bases respectively, with 1 base between them. The germline V gene has CDR1 DFQATT and CDR2 SNEGSKA (reference sequence). This CDR3 has 10 residues. The CDR3 is CSARDNIQYF. The CDR3 DNA is TGCAGTGCTAGAGATAACATTCAGTACTTC.

This clonotype has a count of ten or more. This chain joins TRBV7-8 and TRBJ2-5; 7 nucleotides align to TRBD2. The CDR3 is 16 residues long. Germline CDR1 SGHVS, CDR2 FQNEAQ. J gave up 4 bases and V 1 base, and 9 bases lay outside the gene matches. The CDR3 spells CASSLDGTGRGETQYF. The DNA of the CDR3 is TGTGCCAGCAGCTTAGATGGGACGGGGAGGGGAGAGACCCAGTACTTC.

This clonotype was detected a few times. The chain employs TRBV28 and TRBJ2-7; 8 bases align to TRBD1. The CDR3 is 15 residues long. Looked up from germline, CDR1 is MDHEN and CDR2 is SYDVKM. V trimming: 7 bases; J trimming: 2 bases; junction bases outside the gene matches: 10. The DNA for the CDR3 is TGTGCCAGCACCAGGGGGCAGTTCTTCACCTACGAGCAGTACTTC. Protein: CASTRGQFFTYEQYF.

This clonotype has just a few counts. The V call is TRBV5-1, the J call TRBJ2-1; no clear D gene. The CDR3 is 11 amino acids. Germline lookup yields CDR1 SGHRS and CDR2 YFSETQ. V lost 6 bases and J 8 bases, leaving 9 bases between the germline ends. CDR3: CASTLYYEQFF. DNA for the CDR3: TGCGCCAGCACCCTCTATTATGAGCAGTTCTTC.

The chain is built from TRBV29-1 and TRBJ1-4; D might be TRBD1 (6 bases). The CDR3 runs to 15 residues. Between the trimmed V and J ends, which lost 4 bases and 0 bases, there was a span of 12 bases. Looked up from germline, CDR1 is SQVTM and CDR2 is ANQGSEA. The CDR3 DNA follows: TGCAGCGTTGTAACCGGGACACCAACTAATGAAAAACTGTTTTTT. Its protein product is CSVVTGTPTNEKLFF.

The CDR3 DNA reads as TGTGCCAGCAGCCCTATGGCAAGTGTCAATGAGCAGTTCTTC. The encoded protein is CASSPMASVNEQFF. The chain employs TRBV7-6 and TRBJ2-1; D remains unclear. Deletions cut 5 bases from V and 6 bases from J, with 14 bases between. CDR3 length: 14 amino acids. In germline, CDR1 is SGHVS, CDR2 FNYEAQ. Together with reference TRBV7-6 and TRBJ2-1, the CDR3 gives the full variable domain: GAGVSQSPRYKVTKRGQDVALRCDPISGHVSLYWYRQALGQGPEFLTYFNYEAQQDKSGLPNDRFSAERPEGSISTLTIQRTEQRDSAMYRCASSPMASVNEQFFGPGTRLTVL.

This chain joins TRBV14 and TRBJ2-7; 8 nucleotides line up with TRBD2. Per the germline V gene, CDR1 is SGHDN and CDR2 is FVKESK. This CDR3 comprises 18 residues. Trimming removed 7 bases from V and 0 bases from J; junction bases left unmatched: 17. The CDR3 DNA follows: TGTGCCAGCACCCCGGGGGGGTCCCGTCTGTTGAGCTCCTACGAGCAGTACTTC. Residues: CASTPGGSRLLSSYEQYF.

This clonotype was detected a few times. The rearrangement links TRBV21-1 to TRBJ2-7; TRBD1 is taken as the D call from the table, unchecked against the DNA. TRBV21-1 corresponds to a pseudogene. This CDR3 region has 10 residues. For the CDR3, the DNA is TGTGCCAGCAGCAAGATGCAGGGCTACTTC. This encodes CASSKMQGYF.

This clonotype was seen more than once but under ten times. This chain uses TRBV12-3 or TRBV12-4 with TRBJ1-5, with D hard to call. Trimming removed 6 bases from V and 1 base from J, with 10 bases in between. This CDR3 region has 14 residues. This CDR3 reads CASSPAWSNQPQHF. CDR3 DNA sequence: TGTGCCAGCAGCCCAGCGTGGAGCAATCAGCCCCAGCATTTT.

This clonotype was counted between two and nine times. This chain joins TRBV7-3 and TRBJ2-3, with 8 bases fitting TRBD1. The V gene's germline CDR1 is SGHTA and CDR2 FQGTGA. This CDR3 spans 14 amino acids. V lost 0 bases to trimming and J lost 8 bases; unmatched junction nucleotides: 4. CDR3: CASSLTQGALTQYF. The CDR3 DNA is TGTGCCAGCAGCTTAACCCAGGGGGCGCTTACGCAGTATTTT.

The rearrangement uses TRBV12-3 or TRBV12-4 and TRBJ2-5; 10 bases match TRBD1. The CDR3 runs to 16 residues. The ends lost 1 base at V and 4 bases at J; junction bases unmatched: 6. This chain's CDR3 is CASSLGQGARSETQYF. DNA for the CDR3: TGTGCCAGCAGTTTAGGACAGGGGGCGCGTTCAGAGACCCAGTACTTC.

This clonotype has a handful of counts. The chain has TRBV6-1 and TRBJ2-7; D may be TRBD1 (5 bases). Germline V gene sequence: CDR1 MNHNS, CDR2 SASEGT. Trimming took 8 bases from V and 2 from J, leaving 13 bases between them. The CDR3 contains 13 residues. In DNA, the CDR3 is TGTGCCAGCGGGGTCAGGGTTACCTACGAGCAGTACTTC. As protein: CASGVRVTYEQYF.

The chain employs TRBV6-6 and TRBJ2-2; D may correspond to TRBD1 or TRBD2 (5 bases each). CDR1 and CDR2 from the germline V gene are MNHNY and SVGAGI (reference sequence). The CDR3 length is 17 residues. Trimming stripped 6 bases from V and 5 bases from J, with 22 bases between. Written as DNA, the CDR3 is TGTGCCAGCAGACGGGACGATGGGGCTTTTGATACCGGGGAGCTGTTTTTT. Translating gives CASRRDDGAFDTGELFF.

This clonotype has only a few counts. The chain has TRBV7-9 and TRBJ2-7; D uncertain. V gave up 4 bases and J gave up 3 bases, with 13 bases separating them. The CDR3 is 14 amino acids. CDR1 SEHNR and CDR2 FQNEAQ come from the germline V gene (reference sequence). CDR3 protein: CASSWSVSLYEQYF. The CDR3 DNA reads TGTGCCAGCAGCTGGAGTGTGTCCCTCTACGAGCAGTACTTC.

This clonotype was detected a few times. CDR3 in amino acids: CSASSARGDTGELFF. DNA for the CDR3: TGCAGTGCTAGTAGTGCGCGGGGGGACACCGGGGAGCTGTTTTTT. The chain employs TRBV20-1 and TRBJ2-2; 8 nucleotides match TRBD2. This CDR3 region has 15 residues. Germline loops: CDR1 DFQATT, CDR2 SNEGSKA (reference sequence). V lost 3 bases and J lost 3; bases outside the gene matches: 6.

This clonotype was recorded at least ten times. The CDR3 DNA is TGTGCCAGCAGTCGGGACCAGTTGAGCCAGTTCTTC. Translated: CASSRDQLSQFF. This chain links TRBV12-3 or TRBV12-4 with TRBJ2-1; D may correspond to TRBD1 or TRBD2 (5 bases each). Trimming removed 5 bases at V and 13 bases at J, with 15 bases between. This CDR3 contains 12 residues.

This clonotype occurred a few times. CDR3 bases: TGCAGTGCTAGCAGGCTGGCAGTCGGCGAGCAGTACTTC. Translation gives CSASRLAVGEQYF. The chain combines TRBV20-1 with TRBJ2-7; D is undetermined. Trimming pared 3 bases from V and 6 bases from J, leaving 15 bases between. Germline CDR1 and CDR2: DFQATT and SNEGSKA (reference sequence). The CDR3 sequence is 13 residues long.

This clonotype was seen more than once but under ten times. CDR3 sequence reads: CASSTGPFDSGNTIYF. Here the CDR3 DNA reads TGCGCCAGTTCGACAGGGCCTTTTGATTCTGGAAACACCATATATTTT. The chain employs TRBV5-1 and TRBJ1-3, with TRBD1 matching 7 bases. The V and J ends lost 8 bases and 1 base, in that order; junction bases with no gene match: 12. From germline, CDR1 is SGHRS and CDR2 YFSETQ. The CDR3 covers 16 residues. The variable domain in full, completed from reference TRBV5-1 and TRBJ1-3, reads KAGVTQTPRYLIKTRGQQVTLSCSPISGHRSVSWYQQTPGQGLQFLFEYFSETQRNKGNFPGRFSGRQFSNSRSEMNVSTLELGDSALYLCASSTGPFDSGNTIYFGEGSWLTVV.

This clonotype was counted only a few times. The CDR3 DNA is TGTGCCAGCTCACCGGGGCTTCGGTTGGGCGAGCAGTACTTC. Amino acids: CASSPGLRLGEQYF. The gene calls are TRBV18 and TRBJ2-7; possibly TRBD1 for D (5 bases). V gave up 3 bases and J gave up 6 bases, with 15 bases separating them. This CDR3 has 14 residues. Germline V CDR1 and CDR2: KGHSH, LQKENI.

A note on this clonotype: The germline gene is not matched at one end of the junction; a read error may be the cause. V usage is TRBV3-1 and J usage is TRBJ2-1; 12 bases agree with TRBD2. This CDR3 is built from 14 residues. CDR1 and CDR2 from the germline V gene are LGHDT and YNNKEL (reference sequence). This CDR3 is CASSQDPPSGGALF. CDR3 coding DNA: TGTGCCAGCAGCCAAGATCCCCCTAGCGGGGGGGCCTTATTC.

A few counts support this clonotype. V is TRBV6-4 and J is TRBJ1-1, with unresolved D. Deletions cut 0 bases from V and 4 bases from J, with 12 bases between. Looked up from germline, CDR1 is MRHNA and CDR2 is SNTAGT. This CDR3 contains 15 residues. The CDR3 DNA is TGTGCCAGCAGTGACTCTTGGGGAACCGGCACTGAAGCTTTCTTT. Its protein product is CASSDSWGTGTEAFF.

The chain has TRBV9 and TRBJ2-2, with D uncertain. This CDR3 comprises 15 residues. Germline CDR1 and CDR2: SGDLS and YYNGEE. V was pared by 2 bases and J by 0 bases, with 8 bases between. The CDR3 loop is CASSVGGSNTGELFF. In nucleotides, the CDR3 is TGTGCCAGCAGCGTCGGCGGTTCGAACACCGGGGAGCTGTTTTTT.

This chain joins TRBV20-1 and TRBJ1-2, with D tentatively TRBD1 (5 bases). Trimming stripped 3 bases from V and 2 bases from J, with 16 bases between. The CDR3 runs to 15 residues. Germline V CDR1 and CDR2: DFQATT, SNEGSKA (reference sequence). This CDR3 is CSARNRGGLNYGYTF. In DNA, the CDR3 is TGCAGTGCTAGGAATCGGGGGGGGTTAAACTATGGCTACACCTTC.